What follows are 9 T cell receptor beta chains derived from one specimen sequenced in a study of T cells in Graves' hyperthyroidism and ophthalmopathy. Amplified TCR beta CDR3 regions came from RNA transcripts. The HTBI primer set served for first-round RT-PCR of the TCR CDR3. MiXCR, applied by TCRdb to the multiplex PCR reads, yields one record per CDR3 protein. The sample includes under 450,000 distinct CDR3 sequences, about a sixth of them seen just once. The source material was blood. These receptors were collected from a woman aged 30 to 39 with Graves' hyperthyroidism that later progressed to Graves' ophthalmopathy.

This clonotype was counted at least ten times. V usage is TRBV11-3 and J usage is TRBJ2-2; no firm D call. Trimming removed 5 bases at V and 4 bases at J, with 23 bases between. The length of the CDR3 is 18 residues. CDR1 is SGHNT and CDR2 is YENEEA in the germline V gene. CDR3 protein: CASSPHPFTLLVTGELFF. DNA for the CDR3: TGTGCCAGCAGCCCCCACCCGTTTACCCTATTGGTCACCGGGGAGCTGTTTTTT.

This sequence joins TRBV6-1 and TRBJ1-2, with 8 bases aligning to TRBD1. V lost 6 bases and J lost 3; bases outside the gene matches: 3. From germline, CDR1 is MNHNS and CDR2 SASEGT. The length of the CDR3 is 13 residues. The CDR3 region is CASSHRGDYGYTF. CDR3 sequence (DNA): TGTGCCAGCAGCCACAGGGGGGACTATGGCTACACCTTC.

This clonotype was seen repeatedly, ten times or more. The chain recombines TRBV11-2 with TRBJ2-1; the match to TRBD1 covers 9 bases. V was pared by 5 bases and J by 2 bases, with 7 bases of the junction left unmatched. The germline gives CDR1 SGHAT, CDR2 FQNNGV. The CDR3 covers 16 residues. The CDR3 is CASSQAGQGPYNEQFF. The CDR3 nucleotides are TGTGCCAGCAGCCAGGCGGGACAGGGTCCCTACAATGAGCAGTTCTTC.

This clonotype has just a few counts. This sequence joins TRBV19 and TRBJ1-1; D unresolved. V was pared by 7 bases and J by 0 bases, with 21 bases between. The CDR3 runs to 17 residues. The V gene's germline CDR1 is LNHDA and CDR2 SQIVND (reference sequence). Written as DNA, the CDR3 is TGTGCCAGTACCCACATCTTTCGGGCGAATATGAACACTGAAGCTTTCTTT. It specifies CASTHIFRANMNTEAFF.

In this sample, this clonotype turned up many times. A junction end diverges from the germline sequence, so it may reflect a read error. The rearrangement joins TRBV2 to TRBJ1-2, with D possibly TRBD1 on 6 matching bases. This CDR3 is built from 15 residues. Germline V CDR1 and CDR2: SNHLY, FYNNEI. CDR3 sequence: CVSSEARGASYGYTF. DNA of the CDR3: TGTGTCAGCAGTGAAGCGCGGGGGGCGAGTTATGGCTACACCTTC.

This clonotype was observed at least ten times. This chain connects TRBV12-3 or TRBV12-4 to TRBJ1-1; D gene uncertain. The CDR3 is made up of 17 amino acids. Trimming took off 3 bases at V and 6 bases at J, with 23 bases between the two ends. The DNA of the CDR3 is TGTGCCAGCAGTTTTTTTGGGCTGATGGGTGGGAGAGCTGAAGCTTTCTTT. Translated: CASSFFGLMGGRAEAFF.

Only one count was recorded for this clonotype. A single base separates this from a much larger clone, so it may be a read error. This sequence joins TRBV20-1 and TRBJ2-7; D might be TRBD1 (5 bases). From germline, CDR1 is DFQATT and CDR2 SNEGSKA (reference sequence). CDR3 length: 14 residues. V was shortened by 5 bases and J by 5 bases, with 19 bases between the two germline ends. As DNA, the CDR3 is TGCAGTGCTGATGACAGAGTTCTTCAGGACGAGCAGTACTTC. This codes for CSADDRVLQDEQYF.

V gene TRBV12-5 combines with J gene TRBJ1-1; D possibly corresponds to TRBD1 (6 bases). V was cut by 5 bases and J by 3 bases, with 16 bases left in between. Germline CDR1 reads LGHNT; CDR2 reads FRNRAP. The CDR3 spans 15 residues. DNA of the CDR3: TGTGCTAGTGGTCAAAACAGGGTGAAAGACACTGAAGCTTTCTTT. Residues: CASGQNRVKDTEAFF.

The table lists this clonotype with many counts. The V call is TRBV29-1, the J call TRBJ1-1, with 9 positions matching TRBD1. The CDR3 covers 11 residues. J gave up 3 bases and V 7 bases, and 0 bases lay outside the gene matches. Looked up from germline, CDR1 is SQVTM and CDR2 is ANQGSEA. CDR3 nucleotide sequence: TGCAGCGGGGACAGGGACACTGAAGCTTTCTTT. Protein product: CSGDRDTEAFF.